Presented here are 30 T cell receptor beta chains from one specimen sequenced in a study of T-cell memory formation after mild COVID-19. A single record per CDR3 protein comes from TCRdb applying MiXCR to the 5' RACE reads. The sample lists just over 150,000 distinct CDR3 sequences; 31% were seen once. The material sequenced was PBMCs or a T cell subset sorted from them (not recorded which). The receptors were sampled from an adult woman who had mild COVID-19 (a few samples of this study predate the infection). Cell type and time point are not known.

This clonotype occurred a few times. V gene TRBV7-9 combines with J gene TRBJ2-1; TRBD1 or TRBD2 may be the D gene (5 bases each). Trimming took off 4 bases at V and 5 bases at J, with 12 bases between the two ends. The length of the CDR3 is 14 residues. The germline V gene encodes CDR1 SEHNR and CDR2 FQNEAQ (reference sequence). This CDR3 reads CASSSDWGHNEQFF. The CDR3 DNA follows: TGTGCCAGCAGCTCGGACTGGGGCCACAATGAGCAGTTCTTC.

Only a few counts were recorded for this clonotype. The V gene is TRBV9, the J gene TRBJ1-3; D not resolved. The V end was cut by 4 bases, the J end by 0 bases, with 8 bases between. Germline CDR1 and CDR2: SGDLS and YYNGEE. This CDR3 spans 14 amino acids. The CDR3 sequence: CASSSSLSGNTIYF. Written as DNA, the CDR3 is TGTGCCAGCAGCTCCTCTCTCTCTGGAAACACCATATATTTT.

DNA of the CDR3: TGTGCCAGCAGCTTACCCCAGACTAGCGGGAACAATGAGCAGTTCTTC. It translates to CASSLPQTSGNNEQFF. This sequence joins TRBV7-3 and TRBJ2-1; 11 bases fit TRBD2. V shed 2 bases, J shed 5 bases, and the junction held 5 bases outside the gene matches. CDR1 is SGHTA, CDR2 FQGTGA, per germline. The CDR3 contains 16 residues.

The chain is built from TRBV5-1 and TRBJ2-3; 7 bases align to TRBD1. Germline-derived CDR1 and CDR2 are SGHRS and YFSETQ. V trimming: 0 bases; J trimming: 2 bases; junction bases outside the gene matches: 6. There are 16 residues in the CDR3. The CDR3 DNA reads as TGCGCCAGCAGCTTGGGCGACAGGGCCTCCACAGATACGCAGTATTTT. Its translation is CASSLGDRASTDTQYF.

The chain joins TRBV4-1 to TRBJ2-1, with TRBD2 matching 12 bases. CDR3 size: 16 residues. The trim removed 0 bases at V and 12 bases at J, leaving 9 bases unmatched. Germline lookup yields CDR1 MGHRA and CDR2 YSYEKL. This CDR3 reads CASSQEWASGGDGQFF. The CDR3 nucleotides read TGCGCCAGCAGCCAAGAGTGGGCTAGCGGGGGGGATGGGCAGTTCTTC.

The V call is TRBV7-2, the J call TRBJ2-7, with D perhaps given as TRBD1 or TRBD2 (6 bases each). Germline lookup yields CDR1 SGHTA and CDR2 FQGNSA. Trimming left V 1 base short and J 7 bases short, with 14 bases between. CDR3 length: 14 residues. As DNA, the CDR3 is TGTGCCAGCAGCTTAGTAGGGGGGAGGCGGGAGCAGTACTTC. Protein product: CASSLVGGRREQYF. Based on the CDR3 plus reference TRBV7-2 and TRBJ2-7, the full variable domain is GAGVSQSPSNKVTEKGKDVELRCDPISGHTALYWYRQSLGQGLEFLIYFQGNSAPDKSGLPSDRFSAERTGGSVSTLTIQRTQQEDSAVYLCASSLVGGRREQYFGPGTRLTVT.

This clonotype has more than one count but fewer than ten. V and J are TRBV5-1 and TRBJ2-1, with 12 bases identical to TRBD1. CDR1 and CDR2 from the germline V gene are SGHRS and YFSETQ. The CDR3 runs to 20 residues. Trimming removed 2 bases from V and 0 bases from J; junction bases left unmatched: 12. DNA of the CDR3: TGCGCCAGCAGCTTAGATTGGGCCGGGACAGGGGGCAGCTCCTACAATGAGCAGTTCTTC. Protein product: CASSLDWAGTGGSSYNEQFF.

The V gene is TRBV28, the J gene TRBJ1-5, with a tentative D call TRBD1 (5 bases). Trimming removed 9 bases at V and 0 bases at J, with 18 bases between. Germline CDR1 and CDR2: MDHEN and SYDVKM. This CDR3 region has 16 residues. The chain's CDR3 is CASGGTARYSNQPQHF. The CDR3 DNA reads TGTGCCAGTGGCGGGACGGCGAGATATAGCAATCAGCCCCAGCATTTT.

The chain carries TRBV2 and TRBJ2-5; D is possibly TRBD2 (6 bases). The length of the CDR3 is 14 residues. Germline V gives CDR1 SNHLY, CDR2 FYNNEI. V lost 4 bases and J lost 2, with 11 bases in between. In nucleotides, the CDR3 is TGTGCCAGCAGTGGGAGGGGACTTCAAGAGACCCAGTACTTC. This codes for CASSGRGLQETQYF.

The chain carries TRBV5-1 and TRBJ2-7, with D possibly being TRBD1 (6 bases). The V end was cut by 5 bases, the J end by 5 bases, with 14 bases between. Germline V gene lookup returns CDR1 SGHRS and CDR2 YFSETQ. This CDR3 comprises 13 residues. In nucleotides, the CDR3 is TGCGCCAGCAGTTCAGGGGAGCACCACGAGCAGTACTTC. It specifies CASSSGEHHEQYF.

The V gene is TRBV20-1, the J gene TRBJ2-3; perhaps TRBD2 as D (6 bases). The germline gives CDR1 DFQATT, CDR2 SNEGSKA (reference sequence). Trimming took off 0 bases at V and 0 bases at J, with 10 bases between the two ends. The CDR3 contains 15 residues. Written as DNA, the CDR3 is TGCAGTGCTAGAGATGGGGGACTGAGCACAGATACGCAGTATTTT. It encodes CSARDGGLSTDTQYF.

V and J are TRBV20-1 and TRBJ2-7; TRBD2 might be the D (5 bases). From germline, CDR1 is DFQATT and CDR2 SNEGSKA (reference sequence). The CDR3 sequence is 14 residues long. V was shortened by 5 bases and J by 0 bases, with 14 bases between the two germline ends. The CDR3 loop reads CSAEETKSSYEQYF. The CDR3 nucleotides are TGCAGTGCTGAGGAGACTAAGAGCTCCTACGAGCAGTACTTC.

This clonotype was found a few times. The V and J genes are TRBV14 and TRBJ1-2; a weak D match, TRBD1 (5 bases). Germline V gene lookup returns CDR1 SGHDN and CDR2 FVKESK. CDR3 length equals 17 residues. V lost 0 bases, J lost 8 bases, and 22 bases lay in between. The CDR3 sequence is CASSQDRMEGSSRGYTF. CDR3 sequence (DNA): TGTGCCAGCAGCCAAGATAGGATGGAGGGGAGTTCGCGGGGCTACACCTTC.

There are many counts of this clonotype. V and J are TRBV7-3 and TRBJ2-1, with TRBD2 as a possible D gene (6 bases). Germline V gene data show CDR1 as SGHTA and CDR2 as FQGTGA. The CDR3 spans 13 residues. The germline V and J ends were trimmed by 6 bases and 3 bases, with 9 bases remaining between them. CDR3 bases: TGTGCCAGCAGTTCGGGGGTCTACAATGAGCAGTTCTTC. Protein: CASSSGVYNEQFF.

The chain couples TRBV5-1 to TRBJ1-5; 8 bases map to TRBD1. Germline CDR1 is SGHRS and CDR2 is YFSETQ. This CDR3 is built from 15 residues. V gave up 7 bases and J gave up 2 bases; unmatched junction bases: 8. CDR3 nucleotides: TGCGCCAGCTCTCAGACAGGGGAACGCAATCAGCCCCAGCATTTT. Translated, it gives CASSQTGERNQPQHF.

This clonotype was recorded a few times. V is TRBV7-2 and J is TRBJ2-7, with 7 bases aligning to TRBD2. J gave up 6 bases and V 5 bases, and 10 bases lay outside the gene matches. The CDR3 is 14 amino acids. Germline CDR1 SGHTA, CDR2 FQGNSA. CDR3 amino acids: CASSLRGEFGEQYF. The DNA of the CDR3 is TGTGCCAGCAGCCTCCGGGGGGAGTTCGGCGAGCAGTACTTC.

The genes are TRBV20-1 and TRBJ1-3; 10 nucleotides match TRBD1. The CDR3 loop spans 16 amino acids. The J segment lost 4 bases and the V segment lost 4 bases, leaving 10 bases of the junction unmatched. The V gene's germline CDR1 is DFQATT and CDR2 SNEGSKA (reference sequence). CDR3 sequence (DNA): TGCAGTGCTACCCGGGACAGGGGCAAAGCGGGAAACACCATATATTTT. Its protein product is CSATRDRGKAGNTIYF.

V usage is TRBV19 and J usage is TRBJ2-3; D is perhaps TRBD2 (6 bases). Germline V gene sequence: CDR1 LNHDA, CDR2 SQIVND (reference sequence). V lost 6 bases and J 5 bases, leaving 15 bases between the germline ends. CDR3 length equals 14 residues. Written as DNA, the CDR3 is TGTGCCAGTAGAATGAGGACTAACCTAGATACGCAGTATTTT. Translated: CASRMRTNLDTQYF.

This clonotype occurred many times. J is TRBJ2-5 and V is TRBV20-1; maybe TRBD2 (6 bases). Trimming removed 0 bases at V and 5 bases at J, with 13 bases between. The germline gives CDR1 DFQATT, CDR2 SNEGSKA (reference sequence). CDR3 length: 14 amino acids. CDR3 nucleotides: TGCAGTGCTAGAGACGGGGGTCTTTGGGAGACCCAGTACTTC. It encodes CSARDGGLWETQYF.

The rearrangement links TRBV7-9 to TRBJ1-4; D remains ambiguous. The CDR3 is 15 residues long. The V end lost 0 bases, the J end lost 0 bases, and 5 bases lay between the germline ends. The germline V gene encodes CDR1 SEHNR and CDR2 FQNEAQ (reference sequence). CDR3 sequence: CASSLADATNEKLFF. Here the CDR3 DNA reads TGTGCCAGCAGCTTAGCAGATGCAACTAATGAAAAACTGTTTTTT.

This clonotype was observed a few times. The chain combines TRBV12-3 or TRBV12-4 with TRBJ2-7, with TRBD1 matching over 8 bases. CDR3 size: 14 residues. Trimming at V came to 7 bases and at J to 6 bases, leaving 11 bases not matched to a gene. Here the CDR3 DNA reads TGTGCCAGCACCCATAAGGACAGGGCGGGCGAGCAGTACTTC. It translates to CASTHKDRAGEQYF.

The rearrangement uses TRBV7-9 and TRBJ2-3; D is undetermined. Germline V gene lookup returns CDR1 SEHNR and CDR2 FQNEAQ (reference sequence). The CDR3 contains 11 residues. Trimming took 9 bases from V and 2 from J, leaving 6 bases between them. CDR3 sequence reads: CASGFTDTQYF. In DNA form, the CDR3 reads TGTGCCAGTGGCTTCACAGATACGCAGTATTTT.

The chain is built from TRBV7-2 and TRBJ1-2; D is unresolved. The CDR3 consists of 14 residues. Germline lookup yields CDR1 SGHTA and CDR2 FQGNSA. V was shortened by 1 base and J by 4 bases, with 10 bases between the two germline ends. CDR3 loop: CASSLDTTSYGYTF. DNA of the CDR3: TGTGCCAGCAGCTTAGACACCACCTCCTATGGCTACACCTTC.

This clonotype was found a few times. The V gene is TRBV5-1, the J gene TRBJ2-5, with D maybe TRBD1 (6 bases). The CDR3 contains 17 residues. The germline CDR1 and CDR2 sequences are SGHRS and YFSETQ. V shed 0 bases and J shed 1 base, with 16 bases lying between them. This CDR3 is CASSLEGLAGVQETQYF. CDR3 bases: TGCGCCAGCAGCTTGGAAGGGCTAGCAGGGGTCCAAGAGACCCAGTACTTC.

Comment on this clonotype: Being one base from a much bigger clone, this may be a read error. V gene TRBV9 combines with J gene TRBJ2-7, with 14 nucleotides matching TRBD2. CDR1 SGDLS and CDR2 YYNGEE come from the germline V gene. There are 16 residues in the CDR3. Trimming cost V 4 bases and J 7 bases; bases outside gene matches: 10. The CDR3 here is CASSSGTSGSNSEQYF. DNA of the CDR3: TGTGCCAGCAGCTCAGGGACTAGCGGGAGTAATTCGGAGCAGTACTTC.

This clonotype occurred a few times. This sequence joins TRBV20-1 and TRBJ1-5, with D possibly being TRBD1 (5 bases). This CDR3 is built from 14 residues. CDR1 is DFQATT and CDR2 is SNEGSKA in the germline V gene (reference sequence). V was shortened by 3 bases and J by 1 base, with 10 bases between the two germline ends. As DNA, the CDR3 is TGCAGTGCTAGGGGGCAGAGGAGCAATCAGCCCCAGCATTTT. Its protein is CSARGQRSNQPQHF.

This clonotype was counted many times. One junction end does not reproduce the germline sequence, and a read error may be involved. The V call is TRBV5-1, the J call TRBJ2-1; 8 positions agree with TRBD2. This CDR3 contains 14 residues. Germline loops: CDR1 SGHRS, CDR2 YFSETQ. The CDR3 bases are TGTGCCAGCAGCCTTAGCGGGACTTACAATGAGCAGTTCTTC. Protein product: CASSLSGTYNEQFF.

This clonotype was seen more than once but under ten times. The gene calls are TRBV20-1 and TRBJ2-4; 8 bases match TRBD2. Germline lookup yields CDR1 DFQATT and CDR2 SNEGSKA (reference sequence). V lost 4 bases and J lost 2; bases outside the gene matches: 10. CDR3 size: 16 residues. The CDR3 nucleotides read TGCAGTGCTATACCCGGGGCGGGAGGAACCAAAAACATTCAGTACTTC. Encoded protein: CSAIPGAGGTKNIQYF.

This chain links TRBV5-4 with TRBJ2-5; possibly TRBD1 for D (6 bases). V dropped 0 bases and J dropped 5 bases, with 11 bases sitting between them. CDR1 and CDR2 from the germline V gene are SGHNT and YYREEE (reference sequence). The CDR3 is 14 residues long. This chain's CDR3 is CASSLVQGEETQYF. CDR3 nucleotide sequence: TGTGCCAGCAGCTTGGTACAGGGTGAGGAGACCCAGTACTTC.

The V and J genes are TRBV24-1 and TRBJ2-1; 9 bases align to TRBD2. The CDR3 covers 15 residues. Germline lookup yields CDR1 KGHDR and CDR2 SFDVKD. V trimming: 4 bases; J trimming: 5 bases; junction bases outside the gene matches: 5. The CDR3 region has the DNA TGTGCCACCAGTGACTCTAGCGGGGACCACAATGAGCAGTTCTTC. This encodes CATSDSSGDHNEQFF.